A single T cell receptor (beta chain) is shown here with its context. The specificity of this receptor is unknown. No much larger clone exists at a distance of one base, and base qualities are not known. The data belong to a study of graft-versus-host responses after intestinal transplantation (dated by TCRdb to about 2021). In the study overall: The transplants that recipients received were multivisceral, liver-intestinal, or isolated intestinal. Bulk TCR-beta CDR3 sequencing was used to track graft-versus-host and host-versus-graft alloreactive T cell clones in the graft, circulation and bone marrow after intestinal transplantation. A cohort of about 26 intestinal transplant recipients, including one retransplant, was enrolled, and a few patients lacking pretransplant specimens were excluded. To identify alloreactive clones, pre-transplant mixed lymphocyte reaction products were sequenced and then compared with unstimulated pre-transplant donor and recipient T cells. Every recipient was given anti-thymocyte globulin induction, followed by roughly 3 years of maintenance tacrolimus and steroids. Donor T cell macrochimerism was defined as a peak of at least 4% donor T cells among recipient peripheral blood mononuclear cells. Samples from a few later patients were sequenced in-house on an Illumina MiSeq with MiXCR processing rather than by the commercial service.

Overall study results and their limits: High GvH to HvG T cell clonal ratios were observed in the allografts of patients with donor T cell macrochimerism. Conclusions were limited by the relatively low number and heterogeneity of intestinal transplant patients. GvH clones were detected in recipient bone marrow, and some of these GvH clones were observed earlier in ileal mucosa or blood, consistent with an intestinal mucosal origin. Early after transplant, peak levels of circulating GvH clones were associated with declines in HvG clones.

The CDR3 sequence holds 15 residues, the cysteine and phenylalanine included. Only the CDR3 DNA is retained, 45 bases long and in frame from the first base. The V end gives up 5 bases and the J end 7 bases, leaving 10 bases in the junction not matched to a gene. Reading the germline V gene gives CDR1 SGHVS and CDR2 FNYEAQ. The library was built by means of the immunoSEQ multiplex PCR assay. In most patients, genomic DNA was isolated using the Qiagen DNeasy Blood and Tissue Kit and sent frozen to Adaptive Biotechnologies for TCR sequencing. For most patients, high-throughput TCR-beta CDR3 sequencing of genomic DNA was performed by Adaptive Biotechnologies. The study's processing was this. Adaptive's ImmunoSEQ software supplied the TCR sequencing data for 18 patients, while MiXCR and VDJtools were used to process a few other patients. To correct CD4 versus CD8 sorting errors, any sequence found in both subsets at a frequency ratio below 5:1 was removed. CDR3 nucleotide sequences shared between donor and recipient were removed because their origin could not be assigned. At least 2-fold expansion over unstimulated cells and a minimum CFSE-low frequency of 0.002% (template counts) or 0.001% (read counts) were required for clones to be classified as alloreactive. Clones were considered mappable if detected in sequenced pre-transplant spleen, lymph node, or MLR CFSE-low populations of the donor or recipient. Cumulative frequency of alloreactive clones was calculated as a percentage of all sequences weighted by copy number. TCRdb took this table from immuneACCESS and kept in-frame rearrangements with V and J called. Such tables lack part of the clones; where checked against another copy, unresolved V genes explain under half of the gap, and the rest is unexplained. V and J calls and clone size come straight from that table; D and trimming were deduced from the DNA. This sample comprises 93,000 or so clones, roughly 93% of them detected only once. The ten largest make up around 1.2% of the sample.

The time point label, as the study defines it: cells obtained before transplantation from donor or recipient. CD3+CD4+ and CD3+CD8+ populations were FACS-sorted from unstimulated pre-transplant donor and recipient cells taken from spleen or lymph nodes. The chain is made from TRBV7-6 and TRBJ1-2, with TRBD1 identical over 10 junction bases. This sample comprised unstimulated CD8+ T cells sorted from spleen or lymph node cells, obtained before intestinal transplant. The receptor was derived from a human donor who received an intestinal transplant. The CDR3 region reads CASSQGDRGVGGYTF. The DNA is TGTGCCAGCAGCCAAGGGGACAGGGGAGTAGGTGGCTACACCTTC.